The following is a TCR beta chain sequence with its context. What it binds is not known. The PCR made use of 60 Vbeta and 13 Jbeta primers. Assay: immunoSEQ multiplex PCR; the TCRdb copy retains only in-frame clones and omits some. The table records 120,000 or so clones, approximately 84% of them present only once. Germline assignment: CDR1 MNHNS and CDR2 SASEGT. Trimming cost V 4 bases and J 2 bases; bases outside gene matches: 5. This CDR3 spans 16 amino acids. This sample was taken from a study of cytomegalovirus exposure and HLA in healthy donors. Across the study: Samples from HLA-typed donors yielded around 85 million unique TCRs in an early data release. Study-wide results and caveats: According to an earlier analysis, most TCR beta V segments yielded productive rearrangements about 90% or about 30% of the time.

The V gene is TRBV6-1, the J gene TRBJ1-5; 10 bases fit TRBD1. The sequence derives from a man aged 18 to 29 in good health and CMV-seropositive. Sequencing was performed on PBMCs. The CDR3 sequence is CASSGQGATGNQPQHF. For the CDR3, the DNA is TGTGCCAGCAGTGGACAGGGGGCTACGGGCAATCAGCCCCAGCATTTT.